This T cell receptor beta chain was captured in a study of cytomegalovirus exposure and HLA in healthy donors. General study results and limits: Sequences of the TCR beta chain were said to predict the HLA-A and HLA-B alleles of most subjects accurately. Across HLA loci, a later analysis found differing TCR association rates, with DRB1 most and HLA-C fewest. Evidence from a later analysis indicated that most CMV-associated TCR beta chains looked HLA-restricted.

Concerning this clone itself: Antigen specificity is unknown.

The PCR used 60 Vbeta and 13 Jbeta primers. The table came from immunoSEQ multiplex PCR; TCRdb's copy has only in-frame clones and leaves some out. This table holds about 130,000 clones, around 83% found once. Germline V lookup: CDR1 SGHRS, CDR2 YFSETQ. This CDR3 has 17 amino acids. V lost 0 bases to trimming and J lost 9 bases; unmatched junction nucleotides: 14. The chain employs TRBV5-1 and TRBJ2-1, with TRBD2 identical over 8 bases. This TCR derives from a girl aged 2 to 10 in good health and CMV-seronegative. Sequenced sample: PBMCs. The CDR3 DNA follows: TGCGCCAGCAGCTTGGCTGGCGGGAGGTCCCTGGGGCGTGAGCAGTTCTTC. Encoded protein: CASSLAGGRSLGREQFF.